The 27 T cell receptor beta chains listed next were all sequenced from one sample in a study of control samples from healthy donors and cancer patients. Assay: immunoSEQ multiplex PCR; the TCRdb copy retains only in-frame clones and omits some. The data show 120,000 to 150,000 clones, 90% to 95% seen once. The sequenced material came from blood. The receptors derive from a man in his forties or fifties in good health.

The J gene is TRBJ2-5, the V gene TRBV7-8, with 8 nucleotides matching TRBD2. V was pared by 4 bases and J by 4 bases, with 8 bases of the junction left unmatched. Looked up from germline, CDR1 is SGHVS and CDR2 is FQNEAQ. CDR3 length: 15 residues. Here the CDR3 reads CASSSRGGRGETQYF. The CDR3 nucleotides are TGTGCCAGCAGCTCACGGGGGGGCCGGGGAGAGACCCAGTACTTC.

This clone was observed a single time. The chain joins TRBV29-1 to TRBJ1-1; D gene unclear. With 4 bases removed from V and 2 bases from J, the gap between germline ends came to 11 bases. CDR1 and CDR2 (germline): SQVTM, ANQGSEA. The CDR3 sequence is 13 residues long. The CDR3 protein is CSVGYRENTEAFF. CDR3 nucleotide sequence: TGCAGCGTTGGGTACAGAGAAAACACTGAAGCTTTCTTT.

This sequence joins TRBV7-8 and TRBJ1-1, with 7 nucleotides matching TRBD1. The junction had 7 bases not matched to a gene; V was cut back by 5 bases and J by 1 base. The germline CDR1 and CDR2 sequences are SGHVS and FQNEAQ. The CDR3 runs to 15 residues. In nucleotides, the CDR3 is TGTGCCAGCAGCGTGAGGACAGGTCGGAACACTGAAGCTTTCTTT. Translated, it gives CASSVRTGRNTEAFF.

The chain is built from TRBV12-3 or TRBV12-4 and TRBJ1-1, with D possibly matching TRBD1 (5 bases). This CDR3 contains 13 residues. The germline V and J ends were trimmed by 8 bases and 1 base, with 11 bases remaining between them. CDR3 coding DNA: TGTGCCAGCGGCAGACAGCGGAACACTGAAGCTTTCTTT. The encoded protein is CASGRQRNTEAFF.

V is TRBV10-3 and J is TRBJ1-5, with 11 bases fitting TRBD1. With V trimmed by 5 bases and J by 11 bases, 8 bases remained unmatched. CDR1 ENHRY and CDR2 SYGVKD come from the germline V gene. CDR3 length: 14 residues. CDR3 nucleotides: TGTGCCATCAGTCCCGGGACAGGGGGTGGTACCCAGCATTTT. Its protein product is CAISPGTGGGTQHF.

The rearrangement links TRBV27 to TRBJ2-7; D might be TRBD1 (6 bases). Germline V gene lookup returns CDR1 MNHEY and CDR2 SMNVEV (reference sequence). With 5 bases removed from V and 0 bases from J, the gap between germline ends came to 20 bases. The CDR3 totals 17 residues. CDR3 sequence: CASSPLRQALSSYEQYF. The DNA for the CDR3 is TGTGCCAGCAGTCCCCTGAGACAGGCTCTGAGCTCCTACGAGCAGTACTTC.

J is TRBJ1-3 and V is TRBV4-1; D might be TRBD1 (6 bases). V was shortened by 0 bases and J by 0 bases, with 12 bases between the two germline ends. The germline CDR1 and CDR2 sequences are MGHRA and YSYEKL. The CDR3 covers 17 residues. CDR3: CASSQDPVRGSGNTIYF. For the CDR3, the DNA is TGCGCCAGCAGCCAAGACCCTGTCAGGGGCTCTGGAAACACCATATATTTT.

The chain recombines TRBV28 with TRBJ2-7; D is unresolved. Per germline, CDR1 MDHEN and CDR2 SYDVKM. Deletions cut 5 bases from V and 3 bases from J, with 8 bases between. The CDR3 consists of 12 residues. CDR3 DNA sequence: TGTGCCAGCAGTGTAACGGGCTACGAGCAGTACTTC. It translates to CASSVTGYEQYF.

This chain uses TRBV7-2 with TRBJ2-1; 7 nucleotides match TRBD2. The J segment lost 6 bases and the V segment lost 2 bases, leaving 10 bases of the junction unmatched. The germline V gene encodes CDR1 SGHTA and CDR2 FQGNSA. The CDR3 consists of 16 residues. CDR3 protein: CASSLLVGGVGNEQFF. CDR3 nucleotides: TGTGCCAGCAGCTTATTGGTGGGAGGGGTGGGCAATGAGCAGTTCTTC.

The J gene is TRBJ1-2, the V gene TRBV6-5, with D possibly matching TRBD1 (5 bases). Germline V gives CDR1 MNHEY, CDR2 SVGAGI. Trimming stripped 3 bases from V and 5 bases from J, with 16 bases between. The CDR3 runs 15 residues. The CDR3 region is CASSYRDGEGYGYTF. CDR3 DNA sequence: TGTGCCAGCAGTTATCGGGACGGTGAGGGGTATGGCTACACCTTC.

The rearrangement links TRBV5-1 to TRBJ2-1; possible D gene TRBD1, 7 bases. V shed 2 bases and J shed 4 bases, with 19 bases lying between them. This CDR3 is built from 17 residues. Per the germline V gene, CDR1 is SGHRS and CDR2 is YFSETQ. The CDR3, as DNA: TGCGCCAGCAGCTTAGGAGGGTGGACAGGATCTTACAATGAGCAGTTCTTC. Translating gives CASSLGGWTGSYNEQFF.

V is TRBV5-1 and J is TRBJ2-7, with 9 bases that match TRBD1. The CDR3 totals 14 residues. The trim removed 2 bases at V and 6 bases at J, leaving 6 bases unmatched. The germline V gene has CDR1 SGHRS and CDR2 YFSETQ. CDR3 nucleotides: TGCGCCAGCAGCTTACAGGGGGCCACGGCCGAGCAGTACTTC. Translating gives CASSLQGATAEQYF. Combining the CDR3 with reference TRBV5-1 and TRBJ2-7 gives the whole variable domain KAGVTQTPRYLIKTRGQQVTLSCSPISGHRSVSWYQQTPGQGLQFLFEYFSETQRNKGNFPGRFSGRQFSNSRSEMNVSTLELGDSALYLCASSLQGATAEQYFGPGTRLTVT.

The rearrangement joins TRBV9 to TRBJ2-3, with D unresolved. Germline CDR1 is SGDLS and CDR2 is YYNGEE. This CDR3 comprises 14 residues. V was pared by 1 base and J by 6 bases, with 12 bases between. The DNA of the CDR3 is TGTGCCAGCAGCGTAAGGTGGGATACGGATACGCAGTATTTT. Encoded protein: CASSVRWDTDTQYF.

CDR3 coding DNA: TGTGCCAGCAGCTCCCGACAACAGTATGGGGACGAGCAGTACTTC. This encodes CASSSRQQYGDEQYF. V is TRBV11-3 and J is TRBJ2-7; no definite D call. The germline V gene encodes CDR1 SGHNT and CDR2 YENEEA. The V end was cut by 4 bases, the J end by 5 bases, with 18 bases between. The CDR3 runs to 15 residues.

J is TRBJ2-1 and V is TRBV7-9; 7 nucleotides agree with TRBD2. V was pared by 5 bases and J by 4 bases, with 11 bases of the junction left unmatched. The CDR3 spans 16 residues. CDR1 and CDR2 (germline): SEHNR, FQNEAQ (reference sequence). The DNA of the CDR3 is TGTGCCAGCAGCCCTATGACTAGCCAGAGTTACAATGAGCAGTTCTTC. Translated: CASSPMTSQSYNEQFF. Drawing the rest from reference TRBV7-9 and TRBJ2-1, the complete variable domain is DTGVSQNPRHKITKRGQNVTFRCDPISEHNRLYWYRQTLGQGPEFLTYFQNEAQLEKSRLLSDRFSAERPKGSFSTLEIQRTEQGDSAMYLCASSPMTSQSYNEQFFGPGTRLTVL.

The chain carries TRBV5-1 and TRBJ2-3; 11 nucleotides match TRBD2. Per germline, CDR1 SGHRS and CDR2 YFSETQ. This CDR3 contains 16 residues. The V gene end was trimmed by 0 bases and the J gene end by 4 bases; junction bases not matched to a gene: 4. The CDR3 loop is CASSLGSSGRPDTQYF. CDR3 bases: TGCGCCAGCAGCTTGGGTTCTAGCGGGAGGCCAGATACGCAGTATTTT.

The chain links TRBV27 to TRBJ2-7; D may be TRBD1 (5 bases). Trimming stripped 2 bases from V and 6 bases from J, with 14 bases between. Germline V gene lookup returns CDR1 MNHEY and CDR2 SMNVEV (reference sequence). CDR3 length equals 14 residues. Written as DNA, the CDR3 is TGTGCCAGCAGTTTACACCACCAGGGATCCGAGCAGTACTTC. Protein sequence: CASSLHHQGSEQYF.

V and J are TRBV28 and TRBJ2-7, with 7 nucleotides matching TRBD2. CDR1 is MDHEN and CDR2 is SYDVKM in the germline V gene. The CDR3 length is 15 residues. The V segment lost 2 bases and the J segment 0 bases; nucleotides outside the gene matches: 4. This CDR3 is CASSLHGGSSYEQYF. The CDR3 bases are TGTGCCAGCAGTTTACACGGCGGGAGCTCCTACGAGCAGTACTTC.

This chain connects TRBV6-5 to TRBJ1-1, with 8 bases that match TRBD1. The J segment lost 2 bases and the V segment lost 2 bases, leaving 1 base of the junction unmatched. Germline lookup yields CDR1 MNHEY and CDR2 SVGAGI. The length of the CDR3 is 14 residues. CDR3 in DNA: TGTGCCAGCAGTTACGCAGGGGGCAACACTGAAGCTTTCTTT. This encodes CASSYAGGNTEAFF.

The rearrangement uses TRBV5-6 and TRBJ2-1; D is unresolved. With 2 bases removed from V and 5 bases from J, the gap between germline ends came to 5 bases. This CDR3 region has 12 residues. CDR1 and CDR2 (germline): SGHDT, YYEEEE. CDR3 bases: TGTGCCAGCAGCTTAAGTCACAATGAGCAGTTCTTC. This gives the protein CASSLSHNEQFF.

The genes are TRBV24-1 and TRBJ1-4; TRBD1 matches 11 bases. The CDR3 consists of 15 residues. V shed 4 bases, J shed 10 bases, and the junction held 7 bases outside the gene matches. CDR1 and CDR2 from the germline V gene are KGHDR and SFDVKD. CDR3 nucleotide sequence: TGTGCCACCAGTGACCCCGGACAGGGGGCGGCAAAACTGTTTTTT. Translating it yields CATSDPGQGAAKLFF.

This chain connects TRBV11-2 to TRBJ2-1, with TRBD2 matching 8 bases. The CDR3 has 16 amino acids. V gave up 4 bases and J gave up 7 bases; unmatched junction bases: 12. The germline V gene has CDR1 SGHAT and CDR2 FQNNGV. In DNA form, the CDR3 reads TGTGCCAGCAGCTGGCTTGGCGGGGGGCCTTATAATGAGCAGTTCTTC. The encoded protein is CASSWLGGGPYNEQFF.

This chain connects TRBV4-1 to TRBJ1-2; no reliable D call. The germline V gene encodes CDR1 MGHRA and CDR2 YSYEKL. The CDR3 covers 11 residues. V lost 6 bases and J 9 bases, leaving 11 bases between the germline ends. This CDR3 is CASRGTLRYTF. In DNA form, the CDR3 reads TGCGCCAGCAGGGGAACATTACGCTACACCTTC.

V and J are TRBV11-2 and TRBJ2-5; 15 positions agree with TRBD2. The V gene end was trimmed by 1 base and the J gene end by 2 bases; junction bases not matched to a gene: 8. CDR1 SGHAT and CDR2 FQNNGV come from the germline V gene. The CDR3 sequence is 19 residues long. The CDR3 loop is CASSLGGLAGGPRQETQYF. CDR3 bases: TGTGCCAGCAGCTTAGGAGGACTAGCGGGGGGGCCGCGTCAAGAGACCCAGTACTTC.

The chain joins TRBV28 to TRBJ2-2; no reliable D call. V was shortened by 5 bases and J by 1 base, with 11 bases between the two germline ends. Germline V gives CDR1 MDHEN, CDR2 SYDVKM. There are 15 residues in the CDR3. For the CDR3, the DNA is TGTGCCAGCAGTCCCGATGGACGGAACACCGGGGAGCTGTTTTTT. Translation gives CASSPDGRNTGELFF.

This clone was seen a single time. The chain couples TRBV2 to TRBJ1-5; 7 nucleotides align to TRBD1. The germline CDR1 and CDR2 sequences are SNHLY and FYNNEI. The CDR3 is 14 residues long. The V segment lost 4 bases and the J segment 4 bases; nucleotides outside the gene matches: 4. The CDR3 loop is CASSGETGNQPQHF. In nucleotides, the CDR3 is TGTGCCAGCAGTGGAGAGACAGGGAATCAGCCCCAGCATTTT.

The chain is built from TRBV14 and TRBJ1-1; D not certain. The V end lost 0 bases, the J end lost 7 bases, and 15 bases lay between the germline ends. The CDR3 sequence is 15 residues long. CDR1 is SGHDN, CDR2 FVKESK, per germline. CDR3 nucleotide sequence: TGTGCCAGCAGCCAAGATCTGGGTGTGGAAGGTGAAGCTTTCTTT. Translating gives CASSQDLGVEGEAFF.